The 25 T cell receptor beta chains given below trace back to one sample, sequenced in a study of radiation and T cells in renal cell carcinoma. The protocol was immunoSEQ multiplex PCR, while the TCRdb copy is restricted to in-frame clones and leaves out a portion. The profile shows 45,000 to 55,000 clones, 80% of them singletons. As for time point: blood 2 weeks post-SBRT. Described treatment: 15 Gy SBRT to primary tumor, nephrectomy 4 weeks later. Sequences were derived from blood, sampled from a patient whose treatment included radiotherapy and nephrectomy. The receptors were sampled from a woman between 65 and 79 years old with renal cell carcinoma.

In its sample, this clone was seen a few times. CDR3 coding DNA: TGTGCCTGGGGCAGGCACCCACAGCCCCAGCATTTT. Translated: CAWGRHPQPQHF. The chain has TRBV30 and TRBJ1-5; D call uncertain. The CDR3 loop spans 12 amino acids. V lost 5 bases, J lost 7 bases, and 12 bases lay in between. Germline V CDR1 and CDR2: GTSNPN, SVGIG (reference sequence).

The chain is built from TRBV6-5 and TRBJ1-1, with D possibly TRBD1 on 5 matching bases. Trimming pared 6 bases from V and 6 bases from J, leaving 20 bases between. The CDR3 loop spans 15 amino acids. Germline V lookup: CDR1 MNHEY, CDR2 SVGAGI. Here the CDR3 reads CASSPPGGTVAEAFF. For the CDR3, the DNA is TGTGCCAGCAGCCCACCGGGGGGGACCGTTGCTGAAGCTTTCTTT.

The chain carries TRBV19 and TRBJ2-3; D might be TRBD1 (6 bases). Per germline, CDR1 LNHDA and CDR2 SQIVND (reference sequence). The CDR3 has 14 residues. Trimming removed 4 bases from V and 1 base from J, with 9 bases in between. The CDR3 nucleotides are TGTGCCAGTAGTAGGGACACCCGCACAGATACGCAGTATTTT. Protein sequence: CASSRDTRTDTQYF.

CDR3 in DNA: TGTGCCAGCTCACCAACAGATACGCAGTATTTT. Translating gives CASSPTDTQYF. The rearrangement joins TRBV18 to TRBJ2-3; no definite D call. V lost 2 bases to trimming and J lost 3 bases, with 0 bases between them. There are 11 residues in the CDR3. Germline-derived CDR1 and CDR2 are KGHSH and LQKENI. The complete variable domain, with remaining parts taken from reference TRBV18 and TRBJ2-3, reads NAGVMQNPRHLVRRRGQEARLRCSPMKGHSHVYWYRQLPEEGLKFMVYLQKENIIDESGMPKERFSAEFPKEGPSILRIQQVVRGDSAAYFCASSPTDTQYFGPGTRLTVL.

The rearrangement links TRBV10-3 to TRBJ2-7; a weak D match, TRBD1 (6 bases). With 10 bases removed from V and 3 bases from J, the gap between germline ends came to 16 bases. The CDR3 has 13 amino acids. Germline V gene sequence: CDR1 ENHRY, CDR2 SYGVKD. The CDR3 sequence is CATTGQSGYEQYF. The CDR3 nucleotides are TGTGCCACAACTGGACAGTCAGGCTACGAGCAGTACTTC.

This sequence joins TRBV6-4 and TRBJ1-2; TRBD1 matches 9 bases. The CDR3 loop spans 15 amino acids. J was trimmed by 2 bases and V by 4 bases; bases with no gene match: 5. CDR1 and CDR2 from the germline V gene are MRHNA and SNTAGT. The CDR3 loop reads CASSASGQGNYGYTF. In nucleotides, the CDR3 is TGTGCCAGCAGTGCCTCGGGACAGGGCAACTATGGCTACACCTTC.

The chain recombines TRBV30 with TRBJ1-3; 7 bases map to TRBD1. CDR1 and CDR2 (germline): GTSNPN, SVGIG (reference sequence). This CDR3 comprises 14 residues. Unmatched junction bases numbered 6, after V lost 2 bases and J lost 5 bases. The CDR3 bases are TGTGCCTGGAGTCCGACAGGGTGGCGAAACACCATATATTTT. Encoded protein: CAWSPTGWRNTIYF.

The chain employs TRBV6-5 and TRBJ2-2; 11 nucleotides align to TRBD1. V was clipped by 0 bases and J by 6 bases; unmatched bases: 0. The CDR3 spans 15 residues. Germline assignment: CDR1 MNHEY and CDR2 SVGAGI. The CDR3: CASSYSGQGAGELFF. The CDR3 coding sequence is TGTGCCAGCAGTTACTCGGGACAGGGGGCCGGGGAGCTGTTTTTT.

This chain links TRBV19 with TRBJ2-1; 8 bases map to TRBD2. V shed 6 bases and J 9 bases; nucleotides not matched to a gene: 25. The CDR3 runs 19 residues. CDR1 is LNHDA, CDR2 SQIVND, per germline (reference sequence). CDR3 sequence reads: CASRGDGRLAGGGVGEQFF. The CDR3 DNA follows: TGTGCCAGTAGAGGGGACGGAAGACTGGCGGGAGGAGGGGTTGGTGAGCAGTTCTTC.

This chain uses TRBV5-1 with TRBJ2-7, with D maybe TRBD2 (7 bases). The V end lost 6 bases, the J end lost 3 bases, and 25 bases lay between the germline ends. Germline CDR1 SGHRS, CDR2 YFSETQ. This CDR3 comprises 17 residues. The CDR3 sequence: CASTTGQGRATYYEQYF. CDR3 nucleotides: TGCGCCAGCACAACCGGCCAGGGGAGGGCAACCTACTACGAGCAGTACTTC.

The chain uses TRBV7-2 and TRBJ2-4; 10 bases are a match to TRBD1. Germline CDR1 reads SGHTA; CDR2 reads FQGNSA. J was trimmed by 9 bases and V by 5 bases; bases with no gene match: 10. The CDR3 contains 15 residues. Here the CDR3 DNA reads TGTGCCAGCAGCCCCAGACAGGGGGCGCAGGGCATTCAGTACTTC. The encoded protein is CASSPRQGAQGIQYF.

V gene TRBV2 combines with J gene TRBJ2-6; 8 bases line up with TRBD1. V was clipped by 6 bases and J by 4 bases; unmatched bases: 11. The CDR3 spans 17 residues. CDR1 and CDR2 from the germline V gene are SNHLY and FYNNEI. The CDR3 sequence is CASRVETGVPGANVLTF. Here the CDR3 DNA reads TGTGCCAGCAGGGTAGAGACAGGGGTTCCGGGGGCCAACGTCCTGACTTTC.

This chain connects TRBV5-4 to TRBJ1-6, with D unclear. Germline values: CDR1 SGHNT, CDR2 YYREEE (reference sequence). This CDR3 is 16 amino acids long. V dropped 3 bases and J dropped 6 bases, with 16 bases sitting between them. The CDR3: CASSYGAGPPNSPLHF. CDR3 DNA: TGTGCCAGCAGCTATGGAGCGGGTCCGCCTAATTCACCCCTCCACTTT.

The rearrangement links TRBV6-5 to TRBJ1-1, with D unclear. Trimming removed 0 bases at V and 8 bases at J, with 16 bases between. Looked up from germline, CDR1 is MNHEY and CDR2 is SVGAGI. This CDR3 contains 15 residues. CDR3 in amino acids: CASSYSSLYSVEAFF. In DNA, the CDR3 is TGTGCCAGCAGTTACTCGAGTCTTTATTCAGTAGAAGCTTTCTTT.

The chain uses TRBV5-4 and TRBJ1-2; TRBD1 agrees at 7 bases. The germline V gene has CDR1 SGHNT and CDR2 YYREEE (reference sequence). CDR3 length: 14 residues. The junction had 5 bases not matched to a gene; V was cut back by 1 base and J by 5 bases. CDR3 region: CASSLTGDWYGYTF. CDR3 nucleotide sequence: TGTGCCAGCAGCTTGACAGGGGATTGGTATGGCTACACCTTC.

V and J are TRBV18 and TRBJ2-6, with 10 bases that match TRBD2. Losses at the gene ends were 1 base for V and 0 bases for J; bases not matched to a gene: 3. The CDR3 is 18 residues long. Germline lookup yields CDR1 KGHSH and CDR2 LQKENI. The CDR3: CASSPQLAGSSGANVLTF. DNA of the CDR3: TGTGCCAGCTCACCACAACTAGCGGGGAGCTCTGGGGCCAACGTCCTGACTTTC.

The chain uses TRBV7-3 and TRBJ1-1; TRBD1 might be the D (5 bases). Germline V lookup: CDR1 SGHTA, CDR2 FQGTGA. CDR3 length equals 14 residues. The germline V and J ends were trimmed by 3 bases and 6 bases, with 14 bases remaining between them. This CDR3 reads CASSLGRGEAEAFF. The DNA of the CDR3 is TGTGCCAGCAGCTTGGGTCGGGGCGAGGCTGAAGCTTTCTTT.

The rearrangement uses TRBV15 and TRBJ2-3, with D maybe TRBD1 (6 bases). This CDR3 comprises 16 residues. Trimming took off 1 base at V and 2 bases at J, with 13 bases between the two ends. Germline-derived CDR1 and CDR2 are LNHNV and YYDKDF (reference sequence). The CDR3 coding sequence is TGTGCCACCAGCAGAGGGCAGGGGTTGGTCACAGATACGCAGTATTTT. This sequence encodes CATSRGQGLVTDTQYF.

The chain combines TRBV2 with TRBJ2-2, with D maybe TRBD1 (6 bases). From germline, CDR1 is SNHLY and CDR2 FYNNEI. Trimming stripped 5 bases from V and 4 bases from J, with 20 bases between. CDR3 length: 17 amino acids. CDR3 nucleotide sequence: TGTGCCAGCAGTTTTCCCCGGCCAGGGGACCGCACCGGGGAGCTGTTTTTT. Translation gives CASSFPRPGDRTGELFF.

The V and J genes are TRBV27 and TRBJ2-1; 7 bases are shared with TRBD2. Germline V gives CDR1 MNHEY, CDR2 SMNVEV (reference sequence). The CDR3 is made up of 16 amino acids. J was trimmed by 4 bases and V by 3 bases; bases with no gene match: 9. The CDR3 DNA is TGTGCCAGCAGTTTCTCATGGGGAGGGCCTTACAATGAGCAGTTCTTC. It is translated as CASSFSWGGPYNEQFF.

This chain links TRBV29-1 with TRBJ2-3; weak D call: TRBD2 (6 bases). CDR3 length: 14 amino acids. In germline, CDR1 is SQVTM, CDR2 ANQGSEA. V lost 1 base to trimming and J lost 4 bases, with 12 bases between them. The CDR3 loop is CSVEAGGVPDTQYF. The CDR3 nucleotides read TGCAGCGTTGAAGCCGGAGGGGTCCCAGATACGCAGTATTTT.

This clone was counted a single time. The V and J genes are TRBV7-9 and TRBJ2-7, with D unresolved. Germline CDR1 is SEHNR and CDR2 is FQNEAQ (reference sequence). V shed 4 bases and J shed 7 bases, with 8 bases lying between them. The CDR3 is 11 amino acids. DNA of the CDR3: TGTGCCAGCAGCTCGCTCGGGGAGCAGTACTTC. Protein product: CASSSLGEQYF.

V and J are TRBV7-9 and TRBJ2-7; D gene ambiguous. The CDR3 has 13 amino acids. Germline CDR1 is SEHNR and CDR2 is FQNEAQ (reference sequence). Trimming pared 1 base from V and 3 bases from J, leaving 7 bases between. This CDR3 reads CASSLDARYEQYF. CDR3 nucleotide sequence: TGTGCCAGCAGCTTAGACGCACGCTACGAGCAGTACTTC.

The chain links TRBV13 to TRBJ2-2, with TRBD2 matching over 10 bases. The CDR3 spans 18 residues. Germline assignment: CDR1 PRHDT and CDR2 FYEKMQ (reference sequence). V gave up 4 bases and J gave up 6 bases; unmatched junction bases: 14. The CDR3 coding sequence is TGTGCCAGCAGCTCTGGAGGGGGTCTAGCGGGAGTCCCCGGGGAGCTGTTTTTT. As protein: CASSSGGGLAGVPGELFF.

The V and J genes are TRBV6-1 and TRBJ2-7; D unclear. Germline values: CDR1 MNHNS, CDR2 SASEGT. The CDR3 extends over 16 amino acids. V was trimmed by 2 bases and J by 0 bases, leaving 14 bases between them. DNA of the CDR3: TGTGCCAGCAGTGAATTTGTGGTGGCTATCTCCTACGAGCAGTACTTC. It yields the protein CASSEFVVAISYEQYF.